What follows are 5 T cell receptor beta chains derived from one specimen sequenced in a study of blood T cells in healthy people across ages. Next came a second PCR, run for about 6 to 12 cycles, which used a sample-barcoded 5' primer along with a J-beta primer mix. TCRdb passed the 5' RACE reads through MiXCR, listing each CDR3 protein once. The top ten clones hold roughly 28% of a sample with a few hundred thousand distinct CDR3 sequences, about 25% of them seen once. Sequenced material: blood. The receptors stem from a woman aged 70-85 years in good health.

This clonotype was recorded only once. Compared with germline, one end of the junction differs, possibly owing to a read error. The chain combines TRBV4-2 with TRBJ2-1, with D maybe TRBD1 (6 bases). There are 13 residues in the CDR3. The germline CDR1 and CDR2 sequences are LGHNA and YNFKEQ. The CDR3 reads CASSQRGWVELFF. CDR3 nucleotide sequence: TGTGCCAGCAGCCAGAGGGGGTGGGTTGAGCTGTTCTTC.

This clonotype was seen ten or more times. The CDR3 spells CSVQNAETQYF. The CDR3 nucleotides are TGCAGTGTTCAAAACGCAGAGACCCAGTACTTC. The V call is TRBV29-1, the J call TRBJ2-5; D is undetermined. Germline V lookup: CDR1 SQVTM, CDR2 ANQGSEA. The CDR3 has 11 amino acids.

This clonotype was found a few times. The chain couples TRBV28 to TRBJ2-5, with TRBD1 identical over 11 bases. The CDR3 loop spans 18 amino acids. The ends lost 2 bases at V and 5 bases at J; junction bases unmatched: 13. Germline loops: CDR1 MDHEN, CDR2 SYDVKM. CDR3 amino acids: CASSLGDWTGGLGETQYF. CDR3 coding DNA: TGTGCCAGCAGTTTAGGGGATTGGACAGGGGGCTTAGGGGAGACCCAGTACTTC.

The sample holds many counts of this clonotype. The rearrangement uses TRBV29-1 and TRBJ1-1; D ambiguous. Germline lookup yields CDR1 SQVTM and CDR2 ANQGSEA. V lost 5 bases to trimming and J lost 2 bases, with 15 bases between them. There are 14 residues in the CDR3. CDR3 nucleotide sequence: TGCAGCGTTAATCGGGCGGGCCCCAACACTGAAGCTTTCTTT. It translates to CSVNRAGPNTEAFF.

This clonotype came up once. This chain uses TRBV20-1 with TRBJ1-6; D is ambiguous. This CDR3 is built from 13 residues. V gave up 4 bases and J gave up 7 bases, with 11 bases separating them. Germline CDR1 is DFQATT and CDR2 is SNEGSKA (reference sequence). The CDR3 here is CSAKVHRNSPLHF. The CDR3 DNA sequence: TGCAGTGCTAAGGTCCATCGGAATTCACCCCTCCACTTT.